The rows below give T cell receptor beta chains drawn from one sample of a study of identical twins. Each CDR3 protein gets one entry after TCRdb re-called the 5' RACE reads with MiXCR. The data show 200,000 to 250,000 distinct CDR3 sequences, approximately 12% seen once. These data were likewise used in another study, on yellow fever vaccine responses in identical twins.

Sequencing was carried out using memory (CD45RO+) T cells sorted from blood. These receptors originate from a woman aged 18-29 years in good health. Both conserved end residues are part of each CDR3. Fields, in order: J gene, V gene, D gene, clone size, CDR3 protein, CDR3 DNA. D genes are given only for firm matches. Size tells how often a clone was seen (once, few, many) or the class of an expanded clone, and some rows leave it out.

j_call: TRBJ2-7; v_call: TRBV27; d_call: -; clone_size: -; cdr3_aa: CASSPRDPMYEQYF; cdr3_nt: TGTGCCAGCAGTCCGAGGGACCCTATGTACGAGCAGTACTTC
j_call: TRBJ2-5; v_call: TRBV11-2; d_call: TRBD2; clone_size: once; cdr3_aa: CASSLGTLAGGPGETQYF; cdr3_nt: TGTGCCAGCAGCTTAGGCACACTAGCGGGAGGGCCTGGAGAGACCCAGTACTTC
j_call: TRBJ1-2; v_call: TRBV25-1; d_call: -; clone_size: many; cdr3_aa: CASSDGVLQTANGYTF; cdr3_nt: TGTGCCAGCAGTGACGGTGTCCTTCAAACGGCAAATGGCTACACCTTC
j_call: TRBJ2-7; v_call: TRBV6-4; d_call: -; clone_size: -; cdr3_aa: CASSDSWQQDPYEQYF; cdr3_nt: TGTGCCAGCAGTGACTCTTGGCAGCAGGATCCCTACGAGCAGTACTTC
j_call: TRBJ1-3; v_call: TRBV30; d_call: -; clone_size: -; cdr3_aa: CAWRMDSRNTIYF; cdr3_nt: TGTGCCTGGAGAATGGACAGTAGGAACACCATATATTTT
j_call: TRBJ2-2; v_call: TRBV7-2; d_call: TRBD1; clone_size: few; cdr3_aa: CASRPYGTGGNTGELFF; cdr3_nt: TGTGCCAGCAGACCTTACGGTACAGGGGGTAACACCGGGGAGCTGTTTTTT
j_call: TRBJ1-4; v_call: TRBV27; d_call: -; clone_size: -; cdr3_aa: CASSLGPGNEKLFF; cdr3_nt: TGTGCCAGCAGTCTCGGACCGGGTAATGAAAAACTGTTTTTT
j_call: TRBJ2-7; v_call: TRBV11-2; d_call: TRBD2; clone_size: -; cdr3_aa: CASSSKPPGLVAYEQYF; cdr3_nt: TGTGCCAGCAGCTCTAAGCCCCCGGGACTAGTAGCCTACGAGCAGTACTTC
j_call: TRBJ1-4; v_call: TRBV7-2; d_call: -; clone_size: many; cdr3_aa: CASSPGAGVGKKLFF; cdr3_nt: TGTGCCAGCAGCCCCGGGGCGGGGGTCGGAAAAAAACTGTTTTTT
j_call: TRBJ2-2; v_call: TRBV6-1; d_call: TRBD1; clone_size: -; cdr3_aa: CASIRPQGTANTGELFF; cdr3_nt: TGTGCCAGCATCAGACCACAGGGGACCGCGAACACCGGGGAGCTGTTTTTT
j_call: TRBJ2-5; v_call: TRBV3-1; d_call: TRBD2; clone_size: few; cdr3_aa: CASSQDYPAGGRETQYF; cdr3_nt: TGTGCCAGCAGCCAAGATTACCCAGCGGGGGGACGAGAGACCCAGTACTTC
j_call: TRBJ2-2; v_call: TRBV5-1; d_call: -; clone_size: -; cdr3_aa: CASSSDQGYTGELFF; cdr3_nt: TGCGCCAGCAGCTCGGACCAGGGGTACACCGGGGAGCTGTTTTTT
j_call: TRBJ2-7; v_call: TRBV5-6; d_call: -; clone_size: few; cdr3_aa: CASSLGWVRGNEQYF; cdr3_nt: TGTGCCAGCAGCTTGGGTTGGGTGCGCGGAAACGAGCAGTACTTC
j_call: TRBJ2-1; v_call: TRBV14; d_call: -; clone_size: few; cdr3_aa: CASSQGDAASRSRTFYYNEQFF; cdr3_nt: TGTGCCAGCAGCCAAGGGGATGCGGCAAGCCGGAGCCGGACCTTTTATTACAATGAGCAGTTCTTC
j_call: TRBJ2-1; v_call: TRBV7-2; d_call: TRBD2; clone_size: -; cdr3_aa: CASSANPGLAAYNEQFF; cdr3_nt: TGTGCCAGCAGCGCTAACCCGGGACTAGCGGCATACAATGAGCAGTTCTTC
j_call: TRBJ2-1; v_call: TRBV20-1; d_call: TRBD2; clone_size: -; cdr3_aa: CSAQTSGGYNEQFF; cdr3_nt: TGCAGTGCCCAGACTAGCGGGGGTTACAATGAGCAGTTCTTC
j_call: TRBJ2-1; v_call: TRBV5-5; d_call: -; clone_size: once; cdr3_aa: CASSFNPGLYNVQFF; cdr3_nt: TGTGCCAGCAGCTTCAACCCCGGGCTCTACAATGTGCAGTTCTTC
j_call: TRBJ2-7; v_call: TRBV20-1; d_call: -; clone_size: -; cdr3_aa: CSARGLSYEQYF; cdr3_nt: TGCAGTGCTCGCGGACTTTCTTACGAGCAGTACTTC
j_call: TRBJ2-2; v_call: TRBV6-1; d_call: -; clone_size: many; cdr3_aa: CASSRQVYTGELFF; cdr3_nt: TGTGCCAGCAGTCGACAGGTGTACACCGGGGAGCTGTTTTTT
j_call: TRBJ2-5; v_call: TRBV6-5; d_call: -; clone_size: -; cdr3_aa: CASSYGAETQYF; cdr3_nt: TGTGCCAGCAGTTACGGCGCGGAGACCCAGTACTTC
j_call: TRBJ2-3; v_call: TRBV5-1; d_call: -; clone_size: few; cdr3_aa: CASSPSRGWDTQYF; cdr3_nt: TGCGCCAGCAGCCCGAGCCGAGGGTGGGATACGCAGTATTTT
j_call: TRBJ2-7; v_call: TRBV11-2; d_call: TRBD2; clone_size: -; cdr3_aa: CASSFVGLAGADPHYEQYF; cdr3_nt: TGTGCCAGCAGCTTCGTGGGACTAGCGGGAGCCGACCCCCATTACGAGCAGTACTTC
j_call: TRBJ2-3; v_call: TRBV7-2; d_call: -; clone_size: few; cdr3_aa: CASSAQGRGSTDTQYF; cdr3_nt: TGTGCCAGCAGCGCCCAGGGCAGGGGCAGCACAGATACGCAGTATTTT
j_call: TRBJ2-1; v_call: TRBV11-2; d_call: -; clone_size: few; cdr3_aa: CASSLMFGKPYNEQFF; cdr3_nt: TGTGCCAGCAGCTTAATGTTCGGTAAACCGTACAATGAGCAGTTCTTC
j_call: TRBJ2-5; v_call: TRBV2; d_call: TRBD1; clone_size: -; cdr3_aa: CASSDFGQGQETQYF; cdr3_nt: TGTGCCAGCAGCGACTTCGGACAGGGGCAAGAGACCCAGTACTTC
j_call: TRBJ2-7; v_call: TRBV29-1; d_call: TRBD1; clone_size: many; cdr3_aa: CSVSRDSSYEQYF; cdr3_nt: TGCAGCGTTAGCCGGGACAGCTCCTACGAGCAGTACTTC
j_call: TRBJ1-1; v_call: TRBV19; d_call: -; clone_size: few; cdr3_aa: CASSPAGGSTEAFF; cdr3_nt: TGTGCCAGTAGTCCAGCGGGAGGGAGCACTGAAGCTTTCTTT
j_call: TRBJ2-3; v_call: TRBV6-1; d_call: -; clone_size: -; cdr3_aa: CASSGRGVSTDTQYF; cdr3_nt: TGTGCCAGCAGTGGGCGGGGAGTTAGCACAGATACGCAGTATTTT
j_call: TRBJ1-1; v_call: TRBV3-1; d_call: -; clone_size: few; cdr3_aa: CASSQDSIGPNTEAFF; cdr3_nt: TGTGCCAGCAGCCAAGATTCGATAGGGCCGAACACTGAAGCTTTCTTT
j_call: TRBJ2-5; v_call: TRBV29-1; d_call: TRBD2; clone_size: many; cdr3_aa: CSVETSGRETQYF; cdr3_nt: TGCAGCGTTGAAACTAGCGGAAGGGAGACCCAGTACTTC
j_call: TRBJ2-3; v_call: TRBV7-9; d_call: TRBD1; clone_size: -; cdr3_aa: CASSLDGTGGTDTQYF; cdr3_nt: TGTGCCAGCAGCTTAGATGGGACAGGGGGTACAGATACGCAGTATTTT
j_call: TRBJ1-1; v_call: TRBV7-2; d_call: -; clone_size: -; cdr3_aa: CASRLQRNTEAFF; cdr3_nt: TGTGCCAGCAGATTACAGAGGAACACTGAAGCTTTCTTT
j_call: TRBJ2-1; v_call: TRBV28; d_call: TRBD2; clone_size: many; cdr3_aa: CASSRLAGVNEQFF; cdr3_nt: TGTGCCAGCAGTCGACTAGCGGGAGTAAATGAGCAGTTCTTC
j_call: TRBJ2-3; v_call: TRBV5-1; d_call: TRBD2; clone_size: few; cdr3_aa: CASSLISGGPSTDTQYF; cdr3_nt: TGCGCCAGCAGCTTGATTAGCGGGGGACCTAGCACAGATACGCAGTATTTT
j_call: TRBJ2-3; v_call: TRBV6-1; d_call: TRBD2; clone_size: -; cdr3_aa: CASTIAGPGADTQYF; cdr3_nt: TGTGCCAGCACCATAGCGGGGCCGGGCGCAGATACGCAGTATTTT
j_call: TRBJ2-5; v_call: TRBV5-5; d_call: TRBD1; clone_size: -; cdr3_aa: CASSLRLGQGRGETQYF; cdr3_nt: TGTGCCAGCAGCTTGCGCCTGGGACAGGGCAGGGGGGAGACCCAGTACTTC
j_call: TRBJ2-5; v_call: TRBV5-1; d_call: TRBD2; clone_size: -; cdr3_aa: CASSFGLEQETQYF; cdr3_nt: TGCGCCAGCAGCTTCGGACTAGAGCAAGAGACCCAGTACTTC
j_call: TRBJ2-5; v_call: TRBV27; d_call: -; clone_size: few; cdr3_aa: CASRIGALREQETQYF; cdr3_nt: TGTGCCAGCAGAATTGGGGCCTTGAGGGAACAAGAGACCCAGTACTTC
j_call: TRBJ2-2; v_call: TRBV27; d_call: TRBD1; clone_size: -; cdr3_aa: CASSLSGGSGELFF; cdr3_nt: TGTGCCAGCAGTTTGTCAGGGGGCTCCGGGGAGCTGTTTTTT
j_call: TRBJ2-3; v_call: TRBV25-1; d_call: -; clone_size: few; cdr3_aa: CASSEFKEWDTQYF; cdr3_nt: TGTGCCAGCAGTGAATTTAAGGAGTGGGATACGCAGTATTTT
j_call: TRBJ2-5; v_call: TRBV11-2; d_call: -; clone_size: -; cdr3_aa: CASSLEARGTQYF; cdr3_nt: TGTGCCAGCAGCTTAGAGGCCAGAGGGACCCAGTACTTC
j_call: TRBJ1-2; v_call: TRBV28; d_call: TRBD1; clone_size: -; cdr3_aa: CASSWSRGQDGYTF; cdr3_nt: TGTGCCAGCAGTTGGTCCAGGGGGCAAGATGGCTACACCTTC
j_call: TRBJ2-7; v_call: TRBV7-2; d_call: TRBD2; clone_size: -; cdr3_aa: CASSKTSALEQYF; cdr3_nt: TGTGCCAGCAGCAAGACTAGCGCCCTGGAGCAGTACTTC